Many counts were recorded for the clone carrying this TCR beta chain. The antigen is unknown. The data were obtained in a study of CD8 T cells in ankylosing spondylitis. Study observations and caveats: It appeared that ankylosing spondylitis blood was characterized by a TCR beta motif of several highly homologous variants. Matched synovial fluid from ankylosing spondylitis patients was reported to be enriched for disease-linked clones.

V was clipped by 0 bases and J by 6 bases, with 13 bases between them. The length of the CDR3 is 14 residues. From germline, CDR1 is SGHRS and CDR2 YFSETQ. Quantitative 5'-RACE with molecular barcodes produced the TCR beta libraries. TCRdb re-analysed the 5' RACE reads in MiXCR, keeping a single row per CDR3 protein. Of about 240,000 distinct CDR3 sequences in the sample, around 11% were seen once. The rearrangement links TRBV5-1 to TRBJ2-7, with D possibly being TRBD2 (5 bases). The TCR was taken from a male donor with ankylosing spondylitis or in good health (not recorded which). Sequencing was performed on blood, either unsorted or a sorted T cell fraction (not recorded which). The CDR3 loop is CASSLAWASGEQYF. CDR3 nucleotides: TGCGCCAGCAGCTTGGCCTGGGCAAGCGGCGAGCAGTACTTC.